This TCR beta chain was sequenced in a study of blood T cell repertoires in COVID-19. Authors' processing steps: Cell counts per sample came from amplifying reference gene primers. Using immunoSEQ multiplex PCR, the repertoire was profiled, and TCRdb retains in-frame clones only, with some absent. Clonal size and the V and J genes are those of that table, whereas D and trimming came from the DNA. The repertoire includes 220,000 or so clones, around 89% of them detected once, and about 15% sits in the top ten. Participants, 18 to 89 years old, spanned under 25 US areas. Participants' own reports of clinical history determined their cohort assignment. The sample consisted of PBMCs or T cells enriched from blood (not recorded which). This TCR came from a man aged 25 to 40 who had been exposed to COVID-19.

The CDR3 sequence: CASSNRSDRSVYEQYF. CDR3 sequence (DNA): TGTGCCAGCAGCAACCGGTCGGACAGGTCGGTATACGAGCAGTACTTC. The chain links TRBV21-1 to TRBJ2-7; the table gives TRBD1 as D, unverified against the DNA. TRBV21-1 is a listed pseudogene. CDR3 length equals 16 residues.